The rows below give T cell receptor beta chains drawn from one sample of a study of T cell repertoires in cytomegalovirus infection. Their antigens remain unidentified. TCRdb called the reads again in MiXCR, with one record for every CDR3 protein. The sample holds tens of thousands of distinct CDR3 sequences; 20% to 25% are singletons and the top ten take 70% to 90%. Sequenced here: CD8+ T cells from cultured PBMCs, sampled from culture after CMV antigen stimulation. These TCRs come from a human donor in good health (CMV status not recorded). Some clones in this sample may be carry-over from other donors' samples. Each CDR3 is given with its conserved first and last residue. The D gene is left open where the match is weak. Size tells how often a clone was seen (once, few, many) or the class of an expanded clone, and some rows leave it out.

J: TRBJ2-7
size: few
V: TRBV27
D: -
DNA: TGTGCCAGCAGTTTATCGTTAGGACACTCGACCTACGAGCAGTACTTC
CDR3: CASSLSLGHSTYEQYF

J: TRBJ2-1
size: -
V: TRBV12-3/TRBV12-4
D: TRBD2
DNA: TGTGCCAGCAGTTTAATCCCCCTCGGGAGGCACACGACCTACAATGAGCAGTTCTTC
CDR3: CASSLIPLGRHTTYNEQFF

J: TRBJ2-1
size: few
V: TRBV7-2
D: -
DNA: TGTGCCTCTGCCCGATCCTACAATGAGCAGTTCTTC
CDR3: CASARSYNEQFF

J: TRBJ2-4
size: -
V: TRBV7-2
D: TRBD1
DNA: TGTGCCAGCACCGTGGACAGGAGAGTGGGGAACATTCAGTACTTC
CDR3: CASTVDRRVGNIQYF

J: TRBJ2-1
size: -
V: TRBV19
D: TRBD1
DNA: TGTGCCAGTTCTACAGGGGGCTACAATGAGCAGTTCTTC
CDR3: CASSTGGYNEQFF

J: TRBJ1-4
size: -
V: TRBV4-2
D: -
DNA: TGTGCCAGCAGCCAAGACGGGACAAGAAATGAAAAACTGTTTTTT
CDR3: CASSQDGTRNEKLFF

J: TRBJ2-7
size: few
V: TRBV11-3
D: TRBD2
DNA: TGTGCCAGCAGCTTAGGCCCGGGACTAGCGGGGTACCAGTACTTC
CDR3: CASSLGPGLAGYQYF

J: TRBJ1-1
size: once
V: TRBV20-1
D: -
DNA: TGCAGTGCTAGAGTTCCCGGCCTCGGGGGTGAAGCTTTCTTT
CDR3: CSARVPGLGGEAFF

J: TRBJ2-3
size: few
V: TRBV10-3
D: TRBD1
DNA: TGTGCCATCAGTGAGTCCCCCGGACAGGGCACAGATACGCAGTATTTT
CDR3: CAISESPGQGTDTQYF

J: TRBJ1-5
size: many
V: TRBV28
D: -
DNA: TGTGCCAGCAGTTTATATTACGGAGGGGAAAATAGCAATCAGCCCCAGCATTTT
CDR3: CASSLYYGGENSNQPQHF

J: TRBJ2-7
size: -
V: TRBV7-2
D: -
DNA: TGTGCCAGCAGCTTGACCTCCGGGACCAACTACGAGCAGTACTTC
CDR3: CASSLTSGTNYEQYF

J: TRBJ2-5
size: few
V: TRBV25-1
D: TRBD2
DNA: TGTGCCAGCAGTAACGCGGGGGTAGAAACTAGCGGGGTCTCCAAAGAGACCCAGTACTTC
CDR3: CASSNAGVETSGVSKETQYF

J: TRBJ1-1
size: -
V: TRBV11-2
D: -
DNA: TGTGCCAGCAGTCGGGGCGGGATGAACACTGAAGCTTTCTTT
CDR3: CASSRGGMNTEAFF

J: TRBJ2-1
size: -
V: TRBV6-2/TRBV6-3
D: -
DNA: TGTGCCAGCAGTTTCGGAATCTACAATGAGCAGTTCTTC
CDR3: CASSFGIYNEQFF

J: TRBJ2-3
size: -
V: TRBV11-2
D: -
DNA: TGTGCCAGCAGCTTAGGACGGGCCTTCACAGATACGCAGTATTTT
CDR3: CASSLGRAFTDTQYF

J: TRBJ1-5
size: -
V: TRBV12-3/TRBV12-4
D: -
DNA: TGTGCCAGCAGTTTAGAAGGATACAGCAATCAGCCCCAGCATTTT
CDR3: CASSLEGYSNQPQHF

J: TRBJ2-5
size: -
V: TRBV20-1
D: TRBD2
DNA: TGCAGTGCTAGAGATGAGGGACTAGCACAAGAGACCCAGTACTTC
CDR3: CSARDEGLAQETQYF

J: TRBJ2-1
size: -
V: TRBV7-3
D: TRBD2
DNA: TGTGCCAGCAGCTTTACGGGGGGGGCCGGCGATGAGCAGTTCTTC
CDR3: CASSFTGGAGDEQFF

J: TRBJ2-7
size: -
V: TRBV7-9
D: TRBD1
DNA: TGTGCCAGCAGCTTAGCGACAGGGAGCGAGCAGTACTTC
CDR3: CASSLATGSEQYF

J: TRBJ2-7
size: -
V: TRBV7-2
D: TRBD1
DNA: TGTGCCAGCCCCTCCGGACAGGACCACGAGCAGTACTTC
CDR3: CASPSGQDHEQYF

J: TRBJ1-5
size: -
V: TRBV6-1
D: -
DNA: TGTGCCAGCAGTGACATTGGCAGGAGAAATCAGCCCCAGCATTTT
CDR3: CASSDIGRRNQPQHF

J: TRBJ1-4
size: -
V: TRBV7-8
D: -
DNA: TGTGCCAGCAGCTTATACCCGGCCACGATTGAAAAACTGTTTTTT
CDR3: CASSLYPATIEKLFF

J: TRBJ1-1
size: few
V: TRBV7-8
D: TRBD1
DNA: TGTGCCAGCAGGCTTACCGACAGGGCCGGTGCTGAAGCTTTCTTT
CDR3: CASRLTDRAGAEAFF

J: TRBJ2-3
size: -
V: TRBV27
D: -
DNA: TGTGCCAGCAGTGTCCTCGGGGCAGTTTCCACAGATACGCAGTATTTT
CDR3: CASSVLGAVSTDTQYF

J: TRBJ1-5
size: -
V: TRBV10-3
D: -
DNA: TGTGCCATCAGTGAGTTTAAAGATCAGCCCCAGCATTTT
CDR3: CAISEFKDQPQHF

J: TRBJ2-5
size: -
V: TRBV7-6
D: -
DNA: TGTGCCAGCAGCTTAGAAGGGAAGACCCAGTACTTC
CDR3: CASSLEGKTQYF

J: TRBJ2-1
size: -
V: TRBV12-3/TRBV12-4
D: -
DNA: TGTGCCAGCAGTCTTGGCCTCTTGGAGCAGTTCTTC
CDR3: CASSLGLLEQFF

J: TRBJ2-2
size: -
V: TRBV29-1
D: -
DNA: TGCAGCGTTCGCAGGGCTACCGGGGAGCTGTTTTTT
CDR3: CSVRRATGELFF

J: TRBJ2-4
size: -
V: TRBV2
D: -
DNA: TGTGCCAGCAGTGGAGTCGGAGCGGGCGTAGCCAAAAACATTCAGTACTTC
CDR3: CASSGVGAGVAKNIQYF

J: TRBJ2-1
size: -
V: TRBV5-1
D: -
DNA: TGCGCCAGCAGCTTGGAAGGATTCGCATACGAGCAGTTCTTC
CDR3: CASSLEGFAYEQFF

J: TRBJ2-7
size: -
V: TRBV7-8
D: TRBD2
DNA: TGTGCCAGCAGCTTAGCGTCGGCGGGGGGGCCCTACGAGCAGTACTTC
CDR3: CASSLASAGGPYEQYF

J: TRBJ2-7
size: -
V: TRBV4-1
D: -
DNA: TGCGCCAGCAGCCAAGATGGAGGTTACGAGCAGTACTTC
CDR3: CASSQDGGYEQYF

J: TRBJ1-1
size: -
V: TRBV12-5
D: TRBD1
DNA: TGTGCTAGTGGTTTGACACCAACAGGGGCCCTGAACACTGAAGCTTTCTTT
CDR3: CASGLTPTGALNTEAFF

J: TRBJ2-1
size: -
V: TRBV12-3/TRBV12-4
D: TRBD2
DNA: TGTGCCAGCAGCGATAGCGGGAGGGCCTACAATGAGCAGTTCTTC
CDR3: CASSDSGRAYNEQFF

J: TRBJ2-5
size: -
V: TRBV7-8
D: -
DNA: TGTGCCAGCAGCTTTTTCGCGGGCTACCAAGAGACCCAGTACTTC
CDR3: CASSFFAGYQETQYF

J: TRBJ1-1
size: few
V: TRBV7-2
D: -
DNA: TGTGCCAACAGCTTTGACAGAGACACTGAAGCTTTCTTT
CDR3: CANSFDRDTEAFF

J: TRBJ2-7
size: few
V: TRBV7-2
D: -
DNA: TGTGCCAGCAGCCCAGTCAGGAACAGCCCCTACGAGCAGTACTTC
CDR3: CASSPVRNSPYEQYF